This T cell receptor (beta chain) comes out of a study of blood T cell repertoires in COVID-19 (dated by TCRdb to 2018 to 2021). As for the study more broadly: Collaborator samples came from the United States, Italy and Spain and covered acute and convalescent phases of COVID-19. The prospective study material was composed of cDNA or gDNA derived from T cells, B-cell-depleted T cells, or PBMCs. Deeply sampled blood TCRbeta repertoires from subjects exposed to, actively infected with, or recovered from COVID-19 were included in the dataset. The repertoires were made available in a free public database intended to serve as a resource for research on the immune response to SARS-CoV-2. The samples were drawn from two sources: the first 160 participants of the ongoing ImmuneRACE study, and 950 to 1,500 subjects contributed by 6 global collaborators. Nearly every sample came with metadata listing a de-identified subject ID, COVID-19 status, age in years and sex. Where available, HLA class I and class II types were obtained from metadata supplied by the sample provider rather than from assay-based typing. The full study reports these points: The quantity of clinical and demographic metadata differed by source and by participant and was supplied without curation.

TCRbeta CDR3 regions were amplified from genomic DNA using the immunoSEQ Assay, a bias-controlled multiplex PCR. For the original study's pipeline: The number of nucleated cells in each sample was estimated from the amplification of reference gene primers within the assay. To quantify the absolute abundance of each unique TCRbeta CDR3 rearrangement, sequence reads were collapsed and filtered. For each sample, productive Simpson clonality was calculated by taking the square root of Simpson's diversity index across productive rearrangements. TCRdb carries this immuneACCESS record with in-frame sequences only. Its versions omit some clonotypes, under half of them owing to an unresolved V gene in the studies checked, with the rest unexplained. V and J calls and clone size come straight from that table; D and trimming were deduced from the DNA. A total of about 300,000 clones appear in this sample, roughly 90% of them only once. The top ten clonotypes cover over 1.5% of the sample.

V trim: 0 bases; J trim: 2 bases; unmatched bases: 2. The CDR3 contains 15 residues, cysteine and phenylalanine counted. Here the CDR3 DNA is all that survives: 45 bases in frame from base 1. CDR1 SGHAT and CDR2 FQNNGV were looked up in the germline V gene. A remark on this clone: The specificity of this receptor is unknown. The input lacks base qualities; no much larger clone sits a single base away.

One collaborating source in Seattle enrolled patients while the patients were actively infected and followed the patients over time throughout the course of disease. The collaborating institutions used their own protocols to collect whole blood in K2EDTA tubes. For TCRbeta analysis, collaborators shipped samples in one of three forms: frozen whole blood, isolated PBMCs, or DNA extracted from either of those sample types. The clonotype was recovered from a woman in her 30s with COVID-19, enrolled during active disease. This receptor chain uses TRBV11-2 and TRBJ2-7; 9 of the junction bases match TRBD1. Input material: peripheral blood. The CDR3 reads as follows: CASSLEGQGTYEQYF. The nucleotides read TGTGCCAGCAGCTTAGAGGGACAGGGAACCTACGAGCAGTACTTC.